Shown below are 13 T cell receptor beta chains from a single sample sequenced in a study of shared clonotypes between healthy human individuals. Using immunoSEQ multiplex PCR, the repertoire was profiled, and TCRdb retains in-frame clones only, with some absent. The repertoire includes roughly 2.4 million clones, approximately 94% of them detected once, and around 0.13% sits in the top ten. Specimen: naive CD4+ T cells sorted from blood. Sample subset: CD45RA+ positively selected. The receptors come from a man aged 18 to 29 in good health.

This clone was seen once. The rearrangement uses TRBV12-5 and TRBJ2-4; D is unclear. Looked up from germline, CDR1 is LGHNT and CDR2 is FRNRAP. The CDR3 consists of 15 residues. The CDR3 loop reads CGSGLGQDLGNIQYF. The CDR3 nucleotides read TGTGGCAGTGGGTTAGGGCAGGACCTAGGAAACATTCAGTACTTC. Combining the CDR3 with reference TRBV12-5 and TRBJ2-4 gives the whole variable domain DARVTQTPRHKVTEMGQEVTMRCQPILGHNTVFWYRQTMMQGLELLAYFRNRAPLDDSGMPKDRFSAEMPDATLATLKIQPSEPRDSAVYFCGSGLGQDLGNIQYFGAGTRLSVL.

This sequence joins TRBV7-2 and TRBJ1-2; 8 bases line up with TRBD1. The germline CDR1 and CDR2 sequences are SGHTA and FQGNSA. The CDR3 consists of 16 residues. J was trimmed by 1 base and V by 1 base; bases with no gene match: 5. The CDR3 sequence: CASSLVSGGSNYGYTF. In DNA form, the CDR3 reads TGTGCCAGCAGCTTAGTTTCAGGGGGCAGTAACTATGGCTACACCTTC.

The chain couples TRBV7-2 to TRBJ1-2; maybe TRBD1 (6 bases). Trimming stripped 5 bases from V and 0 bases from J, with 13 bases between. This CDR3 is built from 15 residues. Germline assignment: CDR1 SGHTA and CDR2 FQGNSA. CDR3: CASSPRTAPNYGYTF. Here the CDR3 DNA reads TGTGCCAGCAGCCCAAGGACAGCCCCTAACTATGGCTACACCTTC.

The CDR3 DNA reads TGCGCCAGCAGCTGGAGGACAGCCCAAGAGACCCAGTACTTC. It translates to CASSWRTAQETQYF. This chain connects TRBV5-1 to TRBJ2-5; tentatively, D is TRBD1 (6 bases). The germline V gene has CDR1 SGHRS and CDR2 YFSETQ. The V gene lost 3 bases and the J gene lost 1 base, with 10 bases spanning the gap. The CDR3 loop spans 14 amino acids.

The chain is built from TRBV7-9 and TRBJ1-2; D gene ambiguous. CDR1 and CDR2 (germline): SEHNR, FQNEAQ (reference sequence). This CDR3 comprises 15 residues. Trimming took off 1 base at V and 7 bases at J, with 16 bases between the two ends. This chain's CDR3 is CASSLVTGVDRGYTF. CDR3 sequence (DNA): TGTGCCAGCAGCTTAGTAACTGGGGTGGATCGTGGCTACACCTTC.

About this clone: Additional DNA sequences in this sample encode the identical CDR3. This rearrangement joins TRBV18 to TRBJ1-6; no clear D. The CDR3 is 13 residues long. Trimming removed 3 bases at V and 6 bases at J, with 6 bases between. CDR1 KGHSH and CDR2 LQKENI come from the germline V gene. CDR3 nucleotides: TGTGCCAGCTCACCTACAAGTAATTCACCCCTCCACTTT. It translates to CASSPTSNSPLHF.

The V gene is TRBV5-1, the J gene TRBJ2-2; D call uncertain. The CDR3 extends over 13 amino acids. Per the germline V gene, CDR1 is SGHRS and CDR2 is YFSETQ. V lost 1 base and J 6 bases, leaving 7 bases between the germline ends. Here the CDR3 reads CASSLMLAGELFF. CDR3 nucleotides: TGCGCCAGCAGCTTGATGTTGGCCGGGGAGCTGTTTTTT.

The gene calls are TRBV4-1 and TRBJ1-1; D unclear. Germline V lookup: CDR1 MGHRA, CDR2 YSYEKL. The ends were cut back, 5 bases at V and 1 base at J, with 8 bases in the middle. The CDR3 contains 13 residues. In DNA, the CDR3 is TGCGCCAGCAGCTTTCACACGAACACTGAAGCTTTCTTT. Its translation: CASSFHTNTEAFF.

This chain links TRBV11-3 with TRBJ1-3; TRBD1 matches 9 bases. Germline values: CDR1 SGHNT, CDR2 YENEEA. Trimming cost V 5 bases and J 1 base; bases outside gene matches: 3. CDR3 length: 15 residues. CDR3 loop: CASSQDRGSGNTIYF. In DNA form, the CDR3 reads TGTGCCAGCAGCCAAGACAGGGGGTCTGGAAACACCATATATTTT.

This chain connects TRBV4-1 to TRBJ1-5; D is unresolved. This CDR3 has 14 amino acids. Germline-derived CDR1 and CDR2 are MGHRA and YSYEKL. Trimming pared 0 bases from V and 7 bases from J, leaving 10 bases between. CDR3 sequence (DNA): TGCGCCAGCAGCCAAGAGGGAGCGGGCCAGCCCCAGCATTTT. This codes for CASSQEGAGQPQHF.

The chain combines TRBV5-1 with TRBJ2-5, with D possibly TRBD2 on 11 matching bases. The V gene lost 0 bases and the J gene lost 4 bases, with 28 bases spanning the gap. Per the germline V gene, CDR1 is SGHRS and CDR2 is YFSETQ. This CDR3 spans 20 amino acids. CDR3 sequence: CASSLATGGRRLAGGETQYF. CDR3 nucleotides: TGCGCCAGCAGCTTGGCGACAGGGGGCAGGAGGCTAGCGGGAGGAGAGACCCAGTACTTC.

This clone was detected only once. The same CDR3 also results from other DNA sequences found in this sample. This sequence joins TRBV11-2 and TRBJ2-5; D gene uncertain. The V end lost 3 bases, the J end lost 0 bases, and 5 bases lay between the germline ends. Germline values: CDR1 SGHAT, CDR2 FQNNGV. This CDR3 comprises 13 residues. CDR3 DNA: TGTGCCAGCAGCTTGGGGTACCAAGAGACCCAGTACTTC. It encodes CASSLGYQETQYF.

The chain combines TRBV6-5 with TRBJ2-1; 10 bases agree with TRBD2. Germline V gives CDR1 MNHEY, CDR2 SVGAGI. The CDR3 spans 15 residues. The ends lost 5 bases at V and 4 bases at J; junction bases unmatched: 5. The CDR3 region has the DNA TGTGCCAGCAGTACTCTAGCGGGAGTTTACAATGAGCAGTTCTTC. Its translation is CASSTLAGVYNEQFF.